This T cell receptor beta chain stems from a study of identical twins. Study-level findings and limits: In monozygotic twins, models underestimated the sharing of out-of-frame TCR alpha.

Healthy Caucasians supplied all donations. This clonotype was recorded a few times. Its specificity is unknown. Looked up from germline, CDR1 is SGHRS and CDR2 is YFSETQ. The CDR3 is made up of 14 amino acids. Between the trimmed V and J ends, which lost 4 bases and 2 bases, there was a span of 13 bases. TCRdb independently ran MiXCR on the 5' RACE reads; one entry per CDR3 protein. The table lists about 220,000 distinct CDR3 sequences, 9.4% of them singletons. This receptor was taken from a woman under 30 in good health. The specimen sequenced was memory (CD45RO+) T cells sorted from blood. The J gene is TRBJ2-7, the V gene TRBV5-1; D may be TRBD1 (6 bases). The CDR3 nucleotides are TGCGCCAGCAGCCCCGGACAGTTTGCCTACGAGCAGTACTTC. This translates into CASSPGQFAYEQYF.